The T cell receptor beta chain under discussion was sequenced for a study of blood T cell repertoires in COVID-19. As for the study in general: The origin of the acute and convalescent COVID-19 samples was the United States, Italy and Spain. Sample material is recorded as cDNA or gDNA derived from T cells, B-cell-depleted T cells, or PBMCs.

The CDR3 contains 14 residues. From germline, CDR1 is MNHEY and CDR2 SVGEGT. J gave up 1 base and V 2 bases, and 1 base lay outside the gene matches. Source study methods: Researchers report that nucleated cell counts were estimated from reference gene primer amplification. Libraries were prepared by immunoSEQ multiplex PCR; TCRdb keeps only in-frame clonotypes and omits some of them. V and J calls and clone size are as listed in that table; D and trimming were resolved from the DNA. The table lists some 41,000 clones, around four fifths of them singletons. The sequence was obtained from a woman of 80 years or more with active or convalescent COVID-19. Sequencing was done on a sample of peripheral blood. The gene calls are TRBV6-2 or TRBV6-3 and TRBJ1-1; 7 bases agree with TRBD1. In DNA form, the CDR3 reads TGTGCCAGCAGTTACGACAGGGCGAACACTGAAGCTTTCTTT. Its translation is CASSYDRANTEAFF.